A selection of T cell receptor beta chains follows, all from one sample in a study of blood T cells in healthy people across ages. TCRdb reprocessed the 5' RACE reads with MiXCR, giving one entry per CDR3 protein. The repertoire has roughly 1.5 million distinct CDR3 sequences, 35% to 45% of them found once; the top ten carry roughly 3.7%. What was sequenced was blood. All receptors come from a woman between 18 and 30 years old in good health. Each CDR3 is given with its conserved first and last residue. The D gene is left open where the match is weak. The size of a clone is reported for some rows only, either as once, few or many, or as a class for expanded clones.

CASSSISYNEQFF	TGTGCCAGCAGTTCAATCTCCTACAATGAGCAGTTCTTC	NA	TRBV27	TRBJ2-1	NA
CASSQETSGLTDTQYF	TGCGCCAGCAGCCAGGAGACTAGCGGACTCACAGATACGCAGTATTTT	few	TRBV4-3	TRBJ2-3	TRBD2
CASRIPSENEQYF	TGTGCCAGCAGGATACCGTCGGAAAACGAGCAGTACTTC	NA	TRBV7-2	TRBJ2-7	NA
CASSLWGQVNNEQFF	TGTGCCAGCAGTTTATGGGGACAGGTCAACAATGAGCAGTTCTTC	NA	TRBV28	TRBJ2-1	TRBD1
CASSATGGNTIYF	TGTGCCAGCAGCGCGACAGGGGGAAACACCATATATTTT	NA	TRBV11-2	TRBJ1-3	TRBD1
CASSQQGGYNSPLHF	TGCGCCAGCAGCCAACAGGGAGGTTATAATTCACCCCTCCACTTT	NA	TRBV4-3	TRBJ1-6	NA
CASSQVRSDQETQYF	TGCGCCAGCAGCCAAGTTCGGTCAGACCAAGAGACCCAGTACTTC	few	TRBV4-3	TRBJ2-5	NA
CASRAGTPPSEQYF	TGTGCCAGCAGGGCCGGGACACCCCCATCCGAGCAGTACTTC	NA	TRBV12-3/TRBV12-4	TRBJ2-7	NA
CSARALAGGPSEQFF	TGCAGTGCTAGAGCTCTAGCGGGAGGGCCGAGTGAGCAGTTCTTC	NA	TRBV20-1	TRBJ2-1	TRBD2
CASSYTFTGVSSYNEQFF	TGTGCCAGCAGTTACACTTTCACAGGGGTAAGCTCCTACAATGAGCAGTTCTTC	few	TRBV6-5	TRBJ2-1	TRBD1
CSVGLDQPQHF	TGCAGTGTAGGTCTCGATCAGCCCCAGCATTTT	few	TRBV20-1	TRBJ1-5	NA
CASSQAARGPFYEQYF	TGCGCCAGCAGCCAAGCCGCGAGGGGCCCATTTTACGAGCAGTACTTC	NA	TRBV4-3	TRBJ2-7	NA
CASSDARQGRNEQYF	TGTGCCAGCAGCGACGCCCGACAGGGGAGAAACGAGCAGTACTTC	NA	TRBV6-5	TRBJ2-7	TRBD1
CSSARVAGPIAETQYF	TGCAGCTCAGCGAGGGTAGCGGGACCCATAGCGGAGACCCAGTACTTC	few	TRBV20-1	TRBJ2-5	TRBD2
CASSQDLAVSIDTQYF	TGCGCCAGCAGCCAAGATTTAGCGGTTAGCATAGATACGCAGTATTTT	NA	TRBV4-3	TRBJ2-3	NA
CASSPMAGEVDTF	TGCGCCAGCAGCCCCATGGCAGGGGAGGTTGACACCTTC	few	TRBV4-1	TRBJ1-2	NA
CASSADQNEQYF	TGTGCCAGCAGCGCGGACCAGAACGAGCAGTACTTC	NA	TRBV9	TRBJ2-7	NA
CASSLDLSGNQPQHF	TGTGCCAGCAGCTTGGATTTGTCGGGCAATCAGCCCCAGCATTTT	few	TRBV7-9	TRBJ1-5	NA
CASSSTGTGDVETQYF	TGTGCCAGCAGCTCGACCGGGACAGGGGATGTGGAGACCCAGTACTTC	NA	TRBV11-2	TRBJ2-5	TRBD1
CAGRATDTQYF	TGTGCCGGCAGAGCCACAGATACGCAGTATTTT	NA	TRBV7-9	TRBJ2-3	NA
CVSSRTPGQGFGEQFF	TGTGTCAGCAGCCGGACTCCGGGACAGGGTTTTGGAGAGCAGTTCTTC	once	TRBV9	TRBJ2-1	TRBD1
CSARDGSRANYGYTF	TGCAGTGCTAGAGATGGGAGTAGGGCTAACTATGGCTACACCTTC	NA	TRBV20-1	TRBJ1-2	NA
CASSLDLTRETQYF	TGTGCCAGCAGCTTAGATCTAACTAGAGAGACCCAGTACTTC	few	TRBV11-2	TRBJ2-5	NA
CASSSDRGTYEQYF	TGCGCCAGCAGCTCAGACAGGGGAACCTACGAGCAGTACTTC	few	TRBV4-3	TRBJ2-7	TRBD1
CSDAAKDNQPQHF	TGCAGCGACGCAGCCAAGGACAATCAGCCCCAGCATTTT	NA	TRBV29-1	TRBJ1-5	NA
CASSDPGRWDNEQFF	TGTGCCAGCAGCGACCCGGGACGGTGGGACAATGAGCAGTTCTTC	NA	TRBV5-6	TRBJ2-1	NA
CASSFGWDTPYNEQFF	TGTGCCAGCAGTTTTGGGTGGGATACCCCCTACAATGAGCAGTTCTTC	NA	TRBV28	TRBJ2-1	NA
CASSVLAGGPGEQYF	TGTGCCAGCAGCGTATTAGCGGGAGGGCCGGGCGAGCAGTACTTC	once	TRBV9	TRBJ2-7	TRBD2
CASSLAPSVGQETQYF	TGTGCCAGCAGCTTAGCGCCTAGCGTGGGGCAAGAGACCCAGTACTTC	NA	TRBV7-2	TRBJ2-5	NA
CASSQGGSGRAVDTQYF	TGCGCCAGCAGCCAAGGAGGTAGCGGGAGGGCGGTAGATACGCAGTATTTT	few	TRBV4-3	TRBJ2-3	TRBD2
CAGSYMANEQFF	TGTGCCGGGAGTTATATGGCCAATGAGCAGTTCTTC	once	TRBV30	TRBJ2-1	NA
CASSQFVSLMMNTEAFF	TGTGCCAGCAGCCAATTTGTGTCACTGATGATGAACACTGAAGCTTTCTTT	NA	TRBV16	TRBJ1-1	NA
CASQGVNEAFF	TGTGCCAGCCAGGGGGTGAATGAAGCTTTCTTT	NA	TRBV3-1	TRBJ1-1	TRBD1
CASSLAGQGLYEQYF	TGTGCCAGCAGCTTAGCAGGACAGGGGCTCTACGAGCAGTACTTC	NA	TRBV13	TRBJ2-7	TRBD1
CATSRAPSGGLNEQFF	TGTGCCACCAGCAGGGCCCCTAGCGGGGGGCTGAATGAGCAGTTCTTC	NA	TRBV15	TRBJ2-1	TRBD2
CSVGAFGGRSTYEQYF	TGCAGCGTTGGAGCGTTCGGCGGGAGGTCGACCTACGAGCAGTACTTC	many	TRBV29-1	TRBJ2-7	TRBD2
CASSQDGRAYTF	TGTGCCAGCAGCCAAGATGGGCGAGCCTACACCTTC	NA	TRBV3-1	TRBJ1-2	NA
CASSHSTAYGYTF	TGCGCCAGCAGCCACTCGACAGCCTATGGCTACACCTTC	NA	TRBV4-3	TRBJ1-2	NA
CASSLWSGDIQYF	TGTGCCAGCAGTTTATGGAGCGGAGACATTCAGTACTTC	NA	TRBV12-3/TRBV12-4	TRBJ2-4	NA
CASSHQRTGGYEQFF	TGTGCCAGCAGCCACCAAAGGACAGGGGGCTATGAGCAGTTCTTC	NA	TRBV4-2	TRBJ2-1	TRBD1
CASRTGGSSPLHF	TGCGCCAGCAGAACAGGGGGCTCTTCACCCCTCCACTTT	NA	TRBV4-3	TRBJ1-6	TRBD1
CASSPQQGSSYNEQFF	TGCGCCAGCAGCCCTCAACAGGGGAGTTCCTACAATGAGCAGTTCTTC	NA	TRBV5-1	TRBJ2-1	TRBD1
CASKFAGTSAPDTQYF	TGTGCCAGCAAATTTGCGGGGACTAGCGCCCCAGATACGCAGTATTTT	NA	TRBV27	TRBJ2-3	TRBD2
CATSDSDILYGYTF	TGTGCCACCAGTGATTCTGATATTCTCTATGGCTACACCTTC	few	TRBV24-1	TRBJ1-2	NA
CASRVSRGTRQETQYF	TGTGCCAGCAGAGTGAGTCGAGGAACTCGCCAAGAGACCCAGTACTTC	NA	TRBV27	TRBJ2-5	NA
CASSSFAPGIYNEQFF	TGTGCCAGCAGTTCCTTCGCCCCAGGTATCTACAATGAGCAGTTCTTC	many	TRBV6-2/TRBV6-3	TRBJ2-1	NA
CASSYWLNNEQYF	TGTGCCAGCAGTTACTGGCTAAACAATGAGCAGTACTTC	few	TRBV6-5	TRBJ2-7	NA
CASSQPGHQKQTQYF	TGTGCCAGCAGTCAACCGGGACACCAGAAGCAGACCCAGTACTTC	NA	TRBV3-1	TRBJ2-5	NA
CASSQGTGTSGMDTQYF	TGCGCCAGCAGCCAAGGTACCGGGACTAGCGGGATGGATACGCAGTATTTT	NA	TRBV4-3	TRBJ2-3	TRBD2
CASGRGFTDTQYF	TGTGCCAGCGGTCGGGGCTTCACAGATACGCAGTATTTT	few	TRBV6-1	TRBJ2-3	NA
CASSRIAGAYYNEQFF	TGTGCCAGCAGTCGTATAGCGGGAGCTTACTACAATGAGCAGTTCTTC	NA	TRBV6-6	TRBJ2-1	TRBD2
CAISESGLVTDTQYF	TGTGCCATCAGTGAGTCTGGACTAGTCACAGATACGCAGTATTTT	NA	TRBV10-3	TRBJ2-3	TRBD2
CASSSRAGGVLGNEQYF	TGTGCCAGCAGCTCACGAGCAGGGGGCGTATTGGGGAATGAGCAGTACTTC	few	TRBV7-9	TRBJ2-5	TRBD1